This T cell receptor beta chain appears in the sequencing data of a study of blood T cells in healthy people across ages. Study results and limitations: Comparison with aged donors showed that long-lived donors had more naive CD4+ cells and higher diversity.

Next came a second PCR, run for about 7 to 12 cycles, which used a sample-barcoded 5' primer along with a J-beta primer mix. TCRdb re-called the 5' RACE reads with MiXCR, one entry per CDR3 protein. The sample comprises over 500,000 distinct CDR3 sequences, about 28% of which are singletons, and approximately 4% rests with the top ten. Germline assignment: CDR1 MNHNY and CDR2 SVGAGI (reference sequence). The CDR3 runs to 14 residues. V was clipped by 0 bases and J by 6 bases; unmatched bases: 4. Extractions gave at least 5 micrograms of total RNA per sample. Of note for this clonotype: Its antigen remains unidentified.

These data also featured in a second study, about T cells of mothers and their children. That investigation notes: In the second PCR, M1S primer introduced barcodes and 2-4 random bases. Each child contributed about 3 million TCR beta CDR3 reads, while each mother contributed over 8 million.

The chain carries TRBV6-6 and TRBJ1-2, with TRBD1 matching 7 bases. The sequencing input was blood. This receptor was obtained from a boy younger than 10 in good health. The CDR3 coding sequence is TGTGCCAGCAGTTACTCGACAGGGAAGGATGGCTACACCTTC. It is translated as CASSYSTGKDGYTF.